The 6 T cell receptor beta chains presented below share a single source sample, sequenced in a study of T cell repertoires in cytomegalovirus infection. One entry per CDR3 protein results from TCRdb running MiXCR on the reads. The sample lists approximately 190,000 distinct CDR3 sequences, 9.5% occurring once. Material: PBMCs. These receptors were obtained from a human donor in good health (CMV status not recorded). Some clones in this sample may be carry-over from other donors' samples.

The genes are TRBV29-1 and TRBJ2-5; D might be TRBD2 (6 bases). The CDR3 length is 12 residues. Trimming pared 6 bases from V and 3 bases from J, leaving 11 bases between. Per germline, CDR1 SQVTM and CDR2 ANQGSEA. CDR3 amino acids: CSVAGLEETQYF. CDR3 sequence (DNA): TGCAGCGTGGCGGGACTGGAAGAGACCCAGTACTTC.

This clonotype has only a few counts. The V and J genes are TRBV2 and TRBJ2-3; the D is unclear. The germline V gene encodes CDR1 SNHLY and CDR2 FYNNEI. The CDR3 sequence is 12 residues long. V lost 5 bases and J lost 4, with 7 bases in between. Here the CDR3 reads CASSPNADTQYF. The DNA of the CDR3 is TGTGCCAGCAGTCCGAACGCAGATACGCAGTATTTT.

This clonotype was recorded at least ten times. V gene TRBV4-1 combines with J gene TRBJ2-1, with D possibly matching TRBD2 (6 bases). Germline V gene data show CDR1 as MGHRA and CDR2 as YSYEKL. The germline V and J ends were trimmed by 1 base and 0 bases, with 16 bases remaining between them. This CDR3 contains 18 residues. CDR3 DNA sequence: TGCGCCAGCAGCCAAGCCATACTAGCCAGGAGCTCCTACAATGAGCAGTTCTTC. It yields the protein CASSQAILARSSYNEQFF.

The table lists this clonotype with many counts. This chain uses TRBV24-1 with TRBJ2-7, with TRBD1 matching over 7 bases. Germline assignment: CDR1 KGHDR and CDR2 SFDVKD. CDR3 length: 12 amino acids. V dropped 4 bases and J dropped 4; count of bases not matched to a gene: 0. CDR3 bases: TGTGCCACCAGTGAACAGGGGTACGAGCAGTACTTC. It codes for CATSEQGYEQYF.

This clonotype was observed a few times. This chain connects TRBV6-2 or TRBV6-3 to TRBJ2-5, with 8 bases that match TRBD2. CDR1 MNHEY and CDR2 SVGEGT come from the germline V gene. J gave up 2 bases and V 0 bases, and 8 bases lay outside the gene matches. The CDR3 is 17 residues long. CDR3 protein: CASSYSRVAGRQETQYF. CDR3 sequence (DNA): TGTGCCAGCAGTTACTCGAGGGTAGCGGGGAGACAAGAGACCCAGTACTTC.

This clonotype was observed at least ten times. CDR3 sequence (DNA): TGTGCCAGCAGTCTATCGGTATCCCAGGGGCAGTTCTTC. The encoded protein is CASSLSVSQGQFF. V gene TRBV6-2 or TRBV6-3 combines with J gene TRBJ2-1, with a weak D call TRBD1 (5 bases). This CDR3 region has 13 residues. The germline CDR1 and CDR2 sequences are MNHEY and SVGEGT. Trimming stripped 5 bases from V and 12 bases from J, with 17 bases between.